The 32 T cell receptor beta chains in this list originate from one sample, sequenced in a study of blood T cell repertoires in COVID-19. Generated by immunoSEQ multiplex PCR, the TCRdb table keeps only in-frame clones and is missing some. This sample carries more than 200,000 clones, about four fifths of them seen once, and the ten largest clones take 7.5% to 10%. The sequenced sample consisted of peripheral blood. These receptors originate from an elderly man with acute or convalescent COVID-19.

This rearrangement joins TRBV5-6 to TRBJ1-2; D is unclear. V lost 1 base and J 4 bases, leaving 5 bases between the germline ends. The CDR3 totals 12 residues. From germline, CDR1 is SGHDT and CDR2 YYEEEE. CDR3 loop: CASSLSSYGYTF. CDR3 coding DNA: TGTGCCAGCAGCTTGTCCAGCTATGGCTACACCTTC.

The chain is built from TRBV4-2 and TRBJ2-2; TRBD1 might be the D (6 bases). Trimming removed 6 bases from V and 6 bases from J, with 20 bases in between. This CDR3 spans 16 amino acids. CDR1 is LGHNA and CDR2 is YNFKEQ in the germline V gene. In DNA, the CDR3 is TGTGCCAGCAGTCCATTGGGGGCGGGCGACCCCGGGGAGCTGTTTTTT. It translates to CASSPLGAGDPGELFF.

This chain uses TRBV24-1 with TRBJ2-1, with TRBD2 matching over 11 bases. V dropped 6 bases and J dropped 2; count of bases not matched to a gene: 5. This CDR3 comprises 16 residues. The germline gives CDR1 KGHDR, CDR2 SFDVKD. DNA for the CDR3: TGTGCCACCAGTCCTCCACTAGCGGGAGCCTACAATGAGCAGTTCTTC. This translates into CATSPPLAGAYNEQFF.

CDR3 nucleotide sequence: TGTGCCAGCAGTGACACCTATTCGCCCCAGCATTTT. As protein: CASSDTYSPQHF. This rearrangement joins TRBV6-1 to TRBJ1-5; D unclear. This CDR3 has 12 amino acids. Germline-derived CDR1 and CDR2 are MNHNS and SASEGT. Trimming took 3 bases from V and 9 from J, leaving 9 bases between them.

The rearrangement joins TRBV11-3 to TRBJ1-1; D might be TRBD1 (5 bases). V was pared by 6 bases and J by 1 base, with 9 bases between. The CDR3 covers 13 residues. Germline V lookup: CDR1 SGHNT, CDR2 YENEEA. This CDR3 reads CASSPGQNTEAFF. The CDR3 DNA sequence: TGTGCCAGCAGTCCAGGACAGAACACTGAAGCTTTCTTT.

The CDR3 DNA sequence: TGTGCCAGTAGTAGGCCCCTAAGACAGGGGAATTCTCAGCAGTTCTTC. Its protein is CASSRPLRQGNSQQFF. V is TRBV19 and J is TRBJ2-1; 8 nucleotides agree with TRBD1. This CDR3 is built from 16 residues. CDR1 LNHDA and CDR2 SQIVND come from the germline V gene (reference sequence). J lost 11 bases, V lost 4 bases, and 16 bases had no gene match.

This clone was detected a few times. This rearrangement joins TRBV23-1 to TRBJ1-5; possibly TRBD1 for D (6 bases). TRBV23-1 counts as an open reading frame of uncertain function. CDR3 length: 16 residues. Trimming left V 6 bases short and J 0 bases short, with 15 bases between. In DNA, the CDR3 is TGCGCCAGCAGGGTCAGGGGCGACGATAGCAATCAGCCCCAGCATTTT. It yields the protein CASRVRGDDSNQPQHF.

This chain connects TRBV3-1 (or the pseudogene TRBV3-2) to TRBJ2-6; TRBD2 matches 13 bases. V was clipped by 5 bases and J by 0 bases; unmatched bases: 7. Germline V lookup: CDR1 LGHDT, CDR2 YNNKEL (reference sequence). The CDR3 is 19 amino acids. The CDR3 reads CASSSRTSGGFSGANVLTF. The CDR3, as DNA: TGTGCCAGCAGCTCGCGGACTAGCGGGGGTTTCTCTGGGGCCAACGTCCTGACTTTC.

A few counts support this clone. V and J are TRBV5-1 and TRBJ1-1, with 11 bases that match TRBD1. J lost 4 bases, V lost 3 bases, and 2 bases had no gene match. CDR3 length equals 14 residues. Per germline, CDR1 SGHRS and CDR2 YFSETQ. CDR3: CASSSGTGGTEAFF. As DNA, the CDR3 is TGCGCCAGCAGCTCCGGGACAGGGGGCACTGAAGCTTTCTTT. Using reference TRBV5-1 and TRBJ1-1 for the parts outside the CDR3, the full variable domain is KAGVTQTPRYLIKTRGQQVTLSCSPISGHRSVSWYQQTPGQGLQFLFEYFSETQRNKGNFPGRFSGRQFSNSRSEMNVSTLELGDSALYLCASSSGTGGTEAFFGQGTRLTVV.

V is TRBV11-3 and J is TRBJ2-2, with 8 bases fitting TRBD1. The V gene end was trimmed by 1 base and the J gene end by 5 bases; junction bases not matched to a gene: 6. The length of the CDR3 is 16 residues. CDR1 SGHNT and CDR2 YENEEA come from the germline V gene. Written as DNA, the CDR3 is TGTGCCAGCAGCTTAGCCTGGACAGGGCAAACCGGGGAGCTGTTTTTT. The encoded protein is CASSLAWTGQTGELFF.

At least ten counts were recorded for this clone. The V and J genes are TRBV7-8 and TRBJ2-7, with D possibly being TRBD1 (6 bases). From germline, CDR1 is SGHVS and CDR2 FQNEAQ. This CDR3 is built from 13 residues. The V gene lost 6 bases and the J gene lost 1 base, with 10 bases spanning the gap. CDR3 sequence (DNA): TGTGCCAGCAGGTACAGGGCTTCCTACGAGCAGTACTTC. Encoded protein: CASRYRASYEQYF.

This clone was seen just once. V gene TRBV10-3 combines with J gene TRBJ1-1, with TRBD1 as a possible D gene (6 bases). Trimming took 2 bases from V and 1 from J, leaving 8 bases between them. Germline CDR1 reads ENHRY; CDR2 reads SYGVKD. The CDR3 sequence is 14 residues long. CDR3 loop: CAISEGQSNTEAFF. The CDR3 DNA reads as TGTGCCATCAGTGAGGGACAGTCGAACACTGAAGCTTTCTTT.

V gene TRBV18 combines with J gene TRBJ1-6; D is perhaps TRBD1 (5 bases). The CDR3 loop spans 15 amino acids. Germline V CDR1 and CDR2: KGHSH, LQKENI. Trimming took off 3 bases at V and 9 bases at J, with 15 bases between the two ends. CDR3 coding DNA: TGTGCCAGCTCACCTACGGGAGGGGTAGGTTCACCCCTCCACTTT. Encoded protein: CASSPTGGVGSPLHF.

This sequence joins TRBV24-1 and TRBJ2-5; D may be TRBD2 (5 bases). Germline CDR1 is KGHDR and CDR2 is SFDVKD. The CDR3 loop spans 15 amino acids. V was shortened by 4 bases and J by 0 bases, with 11 bases between the two germline ends. CDR3 DNA: TGTGCCACCAGTGACTCCCGAGGGTACCAAGAGACCCAGTACTTC. This gives the protein CATSDSRGYQETQYF.

The chain carries TRBV7-3 and TRBJ2-1, with 15 bases identical to TRBD2. The CDR3 length is 17 residues. Per germline, CDR1 SGHTA and CDR2 FQGTGA. With 0 bases clipped from V and 7 bases from J, the junction kept 4 bases outside the gene matches. Here the CDR3 DNA reads TGTGCCAGCAGCTTAACGGTTGGGACTAGCGGGAGGAATGAGCAGTTCTTC. Encoded protein: CASSLTVGTSGRNEQFF.

This clone has only a few counts. The chain employs TRBV6-1 and TRBJ1-6; D remains ambiguous. Germline assignment: CDR1 MNHNS and CDR2 SASEGT. V was pared by 1 base and J by 7 bases, with 5 bases between. This CDR3 is 13 amino acids long. The CDR3 nucleotides are TGTGCCAGCAGTGAAGACGGGAATTCACCCCTCCACTTT. This gives the protein CASSEDGNSPLHF.

The rearrangement joins TRBV11-3 to TRBJ2-7, with D unclear. The CDR3 length is 14 residues. Trimming cost V 1 base and J 7 bases, with 14 bases left between them. The germline V gene encodes CDR1 SGHNT and CDR2 YENEEA. In DNA form, the CDR3 reads TGTGCCAGCAGCTTAGGGTCAGGTTCTAAAGAGCAGTACTTC. It is translated as CASSLGSGSKEQYF.

The rearrangement links TRBV5-6 to TRBJ2-6; D is uncertain. Germline CDR1 reads SGHDT; CDR2 reads YYEEEE. V lost 1 base and J 0 bases, leaving 11 bases between the germline ends. The CDR3 sequence is 17 residues long. The CDR3 nucleotides read TGTGCCAGCAGCTTGCGTGGGCTTCCCTCTGGGGCCAACGTCCTGACTTTC. Its protein is CASSLRGLPSGANVLTF.

The J gene is TRBJ2-7, the V gene TRBV9; TRBD2 aligns across 8 bases. The CDR3 extends over 19 amino acids. After removal of 4 bases from V and 0 bases from J, the junction contained 18 bases not matched to a gene. The V gene's germline CDR1 is SGDLS and CDR2 YYNGEE. The CDR3: CASSPRGSGGRPSSYEQYF. CDR3 DNA sequence: TGTGCCAGCAGCCCTCGGGGAAGCGGGGGCCGTCCGAGCTCCTACGAGCAGTACTTC.

The V call is TRBV28, the J call TRBJ1-4; D not certain. The CDR3 consists of 12 residues. CDR1 MDHEN and CDR2 SYDVKM come from the germline V gene. V lost 3 bases and J lost 8, with 7 bases in between. The CDR3 nucleotides are TGTGCCAGCAGTTTCCCGGGGGAAAAACTGTTTTTT. This codes for CASSFPGEKLFF.

This chain uses TRBV5-1 with TRBJ2-3, with 15 bases identical to TRBD2. Trimming removed 5 bases from V and 3 bases from J; junction bases left unmatched: 4. Germline V gene data show CDR1 as SGHRS and CDR2 as YFSETQ. The CDR3 length is 16 residues. DNA for the CDR3: TGCGCCAGCAGAACCGGGACTAGCGGGAGGACAGATACGCAGTATTTT. It is translated as CASRTGTSGRTDTQYF. The entire variable domain, with the rest obtained from reference TRBV5-1 and TRBJ2-3, is as follows: KAGVTQTPRYLIKTRGQQVTLSCSPISGHRSVSWYQQTPGQGLQFLFEYFSETQRNKGNFPGRFSGRQFSNSRSEMNVSTLELGDSALYLCASRTGTSGRTDTQYFGPGTRLTVL.

This chain links TRBV7-9 with TRBJ1-4; 7 nucleotides agree with TRBD1. Germline CDR1 is SEHNR and CDR2 is FQNEAQ (reference sequence). CDR3 size: 14 residues. The ends lost 1 base at V and 7 bases at J; junction bases unmatched: 3. The CDR3 region has the DNA TGTGCCAGCAGCTTAGGAGGGACAGCTGAAAAACTGTTTTTT. Encoded protein: CASSLGGTAEKLFF.

J is TRBJ2-1 and V is TRBV20-1; 9 bases match TRBD2. The V segment lost 3 bases and the J segment 1 base; nucleotides outside the gene matches: 7. The germline V gene encodes CDR1 DFQATT and CDR2 SNEGSKA (reference sequence). The CDR3 is made up of 16 amino acids. The CDR3, as DNA: TGCAGTGCTAGTGGCTTAGCGGGGGCGTCCTACAATGAGCAGTTCTTC. This gives the protein CSASGLAGASYNEQFF.

The gene calls are TRBV6-2 or TRBV6-3 and TRBJ2-3; maybe TRBD2 (6 bases). The CDR3 has 15 amino acids. Trimming took off 6 bases at V and 1 base at J, with 14 bases between the two ends. Germline V CDR1 and CDR2: MNHEY, SVGEGT. CDR3: CASSQRGTRTDTQYF. Written as DNA, the CDR3 is TGTGCCAGCAGCCAACGGGGGACCCGCACAGATACGCAGTATTTT.

This clone was picked up a small number of times. V usage is TRBV19 and J usage is TRBJ1-5, with 8 bases lining up with TRBD1. CDR1 LNHDA and CDR2 SQIVND come from the germline V gene (reference sequence). The CDR3 is 17 residues long. Losses at the gene ends were 0 bases for V and 2 bases for J; bases not matched to a gene: 6. CDR3 nucleotides: TGTGCCAGTAGTATAGACGGACAGGGCTGGGGCAATCAGCCCCAGCATTTT. Translated: CASSIDGQGWGNQPQHF. The full variable domain, in which reference TRBV19 and TRBJ1-5 provide the parts outside the CDR3, is DGGITQSPKYLFRKEGQNVTLSCEQNLNHDAMYWYRQDPGQGLRLIYYSQIVNDFQKGDIAEGYSVSREKKESFPLTVTSAQKNPTAFYLCASSIDGQGWGNQPQHFGDGTRLSIL.

This clone was observed a few times. The rearrangement joins TRBV28 to TRBJ2-6, with D possibly TRBD1 on 5 matching bases. V was trimmed by 10 bases and J by 0 bases, leaving 10 bases between them. The CDR3 sequence is 14 residues long. Germline values: CDR1 MDHEN, CDR2 SYDVKM. The CDR3 sequence: CAIDRSSGANVLTF. As DNA, the CDR3 is TGTGCCATCGACAGAAGCTCTGGGGCCAACGTCCTGACTTTC.

The chain recombines TRBV7-9 with TRBJ2-7, with TRBD1 matching over 11 bases. The CDR3 extends over 12 amino acids. Germline CDR1 SEHNR, CDR2 FQNEAQ (reference sequence). The trim removed 4 bases at V and 7 bases at J, leaving 0 bases unmatched. The CDR3 protein is CASSWDRGEQYF. Here the CDR3 DNA reads TGTGCCAGCAGCTGGGACAGGGGGGAGCAGTACTTC.

This chain links TRBV19 with TRBJ2-2; no clear D gene. CDR1 LNHDA and CDR2 SQIVND come from the germline V gene (reference sequence). Trimming shortened V by 2 bases and J by 0 bases, and 10 bases separated the two germline ends. The CDR3 is made up of 16 amino acids. DNA of the CDR3: TGTGCCAGTAGTATAATATGGCTGTCGAACACCGGGGAGCTGTTTTTT. It is translated as CASSIIWLSNTGELFF.

The chain has TRBV6-6 and TRBJ1-4; 8 bases are a match to TRBD1. V was pared by 5 bases and J by 3 bases, with 11 bases of the junction left unmatched. This CDR3 comprises 17 residues. Germline CDR1 MNHNY, CDR2 SVGAGI (reference sequence). The CDR3 DNA is TGTGCCAGCAGTCCCGGGAGGACAGGGAATCCTAATGAAAAACTGTTTTTT. Protein product: CASSPGRTGNPNEKLFF.

Only a few counts were recorded for this clone. V and J are TRBV29-1 and TRBJ2-5; no definite D call. V was shortened by 0 bases and J by 5 bases, with 13 bases between the two germline ends. CDR3 length equals 14 residues. CDR1 is SQVTM and CDR2 is ANQGSEA in the germline V gene. The CDR3 loop is CSVEEVRGRETQYF. As DNA, the CDR3 is TGCAGCGTTGAAGAAGTGCGCGGTAGGGAGACCCAGTACTTC.

This chain joins TRBV6-5 and TRBJ2-1; 9 bases agree with TRBD1. This CDR3 spans 13 amino acids. With V trimmed by 8 bases and J by 8 bases, 7 bases remained unmatched. The V gene's germline CDR1 is MNHEY and CDR2 SVGAGI. The CDR3 region has the DNA TGTGCCAGCGCCCAAGACAGGGGGGATGAGCAGTTCTTC. It specifies CASAQDRGDEQFF.

The rearrangement joins TRBV27 to TRBJ2-1; 9 bases align to TRBD2. J gave up 7 bases and V 6 bases, and 10 bases lay outside the gene matches. The CDR3 extends over 15 amino acids. In germline, CDR1 is MNHEY, CDR2 SMNVEV (reference sequence). This CDR3 is CASSKDGLALNEQFF. The CDR3 DNA reads as TGTGCCAGCAGCAAGGACGGACTAGCGTTAAATGAGCAGTTCTTC.